Below are 13 T cell receptor beta chains sequenced from a single sample in a study of control samples from healthy donors and cancer patients. Repertoires were generated with immunoSEQ multiplex PCR, while TCRdb's copy carries only in-frame clones and drops some. The sample consists of over 150,000 clones, around 94% of them appearing once. Sequenced sample: PBMCs. The origin of the receptors is a man in his sixties with colorectal cancer.

V usage is TRBV19 and J usage is TRBJ1-1; D is perhaps TRBD1 (5 bases). The V end was cut by 5 bases, the J end by 4 bases, with 17 bases between. The germline V gene encodes CDR1 LNHDA and CDR2 SQIVND (reference sequence). The CDR3 sequence is 15 residues long. The CDR3 coding sequence is TGTGCCAGTAGTTCCTATCAGGGCCTCGGCACTGAAGCTTTCTTT. Translated: CASSSYQGLGTEAFF. The whole variable domain, filled in from reference TRBV19 and TRBJ1-1, reads DGGITQSPKYLFRKEGQNVTLSCEQNLNHDAMYWYRQDPGQGLRLIYYSQIVNDFQKGDIAEGYSVSREKKESFPLTVTSAQKNPTAFYLCASSSYQGLGTEAFFGQGTRLTVV.

V gene TRBV6-6 combines with J gene TRBJ1-2, with unresolved D. V dropped 7 bases and J dropped 4 bases, with 19 bases sitting between them. This CDR3 has 15 amino acids. The germline V gene encodes CDR1 MNHNY and CDR2 SVGAGI (reference sequence). The CDR3 loop is CASTYPGKGSYGYTF. Written as DNA, the CDR3 is TGTGCCAGCACCTACCCGGGTAAAGGGTCCTATGGCTACACCTTC.

Remarks on this clone: At one of its ends the junction is not consistent with the germline gene, which may arise from a read error. V gene TRBV3-1 (or the pseudogene TRBV3-2) combines with J gene TRBJ2-1, with 11 positions matching TRBD2. The germline gives CDR1 LGHDT, CDR2 YNNKEL (reference sequence). There are 14 residues in the CDR3. CDR3 sequence reads: CASSQGRASGGRIF. CDR3 nucleotide sequence: TGTGCCAGCAGCCAAGGACGGGCTAGCGGGGGGAGGATCTTC.

About this clone itself: Other DNA sequences of this sample code for an identical CDR3. The V call is TRBV3-1 (or the pseudogene TRBV3-2), the J call TRBJ1-6; possible D gene TRBD1, 5 bases. V was trimmed by 1 base and J by 8 bases, leaving 6 bases between them. The CDR3 runs to 13 residues. Germline CDR1 and CDR2: LGHDT and YNNKEL (reference sequence). CDR3 nucleotide sequence: TGTGCCAGCAGCCAAGGGGGCGATTCACCCCTCCACTTT. Translated: CASSQGGDSPLHF.

This sequence joins TRBV7-6 and TRBJ1-5; D is possibly TRBD1 (5 bases). CDR3 size: 15 residues. Trimming shortened V by 1 base and J by 7 bases, and 14 bases separated the two germline ends. Germline V gives CDR1 SGHVS, CDR2 FNYEAQ. CDR3 nucleotide sequence: TGTGCCAGCAGCTTAGAGGATAGGGGCGACCAGCCCCAGCATTTT. It translates to CASSLEDRGDQPQHF.

This chain links TRBV4-3 with TRBJ2-2; 9 bases map to TRBD2. The CDR3 spans 17 residues. From germline, CDR1 is LGHNA and CDR2 YSLEER. The J segment lost 2 bases and the V segment lost 3 bases, leaving 7 bases of the junction unmatched. The CDR3 DNA is TGCGCCAGCAGCCAGGCGGGGGGGACAGATAACACCGGGGAGCTGTTTTTT. This gives the protein CASSQAGGTDNTGELFF.

The chain uses TRBV5-1 and TRBJ1-6; TRBD1 matches at 8 bases. CDR1 and CDR2 from the germline V gene are SGHRS and YFSETQ. This CDR3 region has 16 residues. The V gene end was trimmed by 3 bases and the J gene end by 1 base; junction bases not matched to a gene: 3. This CDR3 is CASSSTGESYNSPLHF. In DNA form, the CDR3 reads TGCGCCAGCAGCTCGACAGGGGAATCCTATAATTCACCCCTCCACTTT. Filled out from reference TRBV5-1 and TRBJ1-6, the complete variable domain reads KAGVTQTPRYLIKTRGQQVTLSCSPISGHRSVSWYQQTPGQGLQFLFEYFSETQRNKGNFPGRFSGRQFSNSRSEMNVSTLELGDSALYLCASSSTGESYNSPLHFGNGTRLTVT.

The chain combines TRBV12-3 or TRBV12-4 with TRBJ1-2; D unclear. CDR3 length: 12 residues. The V end lost 5 bases, the J end lost 5 bases, and 9 bases lay between the germline ends. CDR3: CASSLRHYGYTF. CDR3 nucleotide sequence: TGTGCCAGCAGTCTCCGGCATTATGGCTACACCTTC.

The rearrangement joins TRBV6-5 to TRBJ1-1, with no clear D. Trimming stripped 7 bases from V and 1 base from J, with 10 bases between. The CDR3 length is 13 residues. Germline V gene sequence: CDR1 MNHEY, CDR2 SVGAGI. CDR3: CASTETTNTEAFF. Here the CDR3 DNA reads TGTGCCAGCACCGAGACAACGAACACTGAAGCTTTCTTT.

The V gene is TRBV7-9, the J gene TRBJ1-1, with 8 bases that match TRBD1. CDR1 and CDR2 from the germline V gene are SEHNR and FQNEAQ (reference sequence). Unmatched junction bases numbered 8, after V lost 5 bases and J lost 3 bases. The CDR3 sequence is 15 residues long. The CDR3 sequence is CASSPLTGVDTEAFF. In DNA, the CDR3 is TGTGCCAGCAGCCCCCTGACAGGGGTGGACACTGAAGCTTTCTTT.

Only a few counts were recorded for this clone. The V gene is TRBV5-5, the J gene TRBJ1-2; 9 nucleotides agree with TRBD1. The V segment lost 0 bases and the J segment 4 bases; nucleotides outside the gene matches: 13. The CDR3 sequence is 18 residues long. Looked up from germline, CDR1 is SGHKS and CDR2 is YYEKEE (reference sequence). DNA for the CDR3: TGTGCCAGCAGCTTGGCTCGGTTCCGGGACAGGGCTGGCTATGGCTACACCTTC. It specifies CASSLARFRDRAGYGYTF. The full variable domain, rest sourced from reference TRBV5-5 and TRBJ1-2, is DAGVTQSPTHLIKTRGQQVTLRCSPISGHKSVSWYQQVLGQGPQFIFQYYEKEERGRGNFPDRFSARQFPNYSSELNVNALLLGDSALYLCASSLARFRDRAGYGYTFGSGTRLTVV.

This clone was observed once. The V and J genes are TRBV28 and TRBJ1-2; 7 nucleotides agree with TRBD1. The CDR3 length is 16 residues. The J segment lost 4 bases and the V segment lost 4 bases, leaving 12 bases of the junction unmatched. CDR1 and CDR2 from the germline V gene are MDHEN and SYDVKM. CDR3 sequence: CASSSIRTDRIYGYTF. The CDR3 DNA reads as TGTGCCAGCAGTTCAATTAGAACGGACAGGATCTATGGCTACACCTTC.

V and J are TRBV5-6 and TRBJ1-2; D gene ambiguous. Looked up from germline, CDR1 is SGHDT and CDR2 is YYEEEE. Trimming shortened V by 6 bases and J by 0 bases, and 15 bases separated the two germline ends. CDR3 length: 15 residues. DNA of the CDR3: TGTGCCAGCACCCTTCTCGCCACAGCTAACTATGGCTACACCTTC. Amino acids: CASTLLATANYGYTF. The full variable domain, completed using reference TRBV5-6 and TRBJ1-2, is DAGVTQSPTHLIKTRGQQVTLRCSPKSGHDTVSWYQQALGQGPQFIFQYYEEEERQRGNFPDRFSGHQFPNYSSELNVNALLLGDSALYLCASTLLATANYGYTFGSGTRLTVV.